This T cell receptor (beta chain) was identified in a study of T cells in Graves' hyperthyroidism and ophthalmopathy. Study-wide background: Blood was drawn when the patient was first diagnosed and still untreated.

Researchers took RNA transcripts and amplified the TCR beta CDR3 regions from them. A first-round RT-PCR of the TCR CDR3 used the HTBI primer set. Using its own MiXCR run on the multiplex PCR reads, TCRdb lists one record per CDR3 protein. This sample has under 600,000 distinct CDR3 sequences, with about a sixth found just once. Germline CDR1 and CDR2: MNHEY and SVGAGI. V was shortened by 0 bases and J by 6 bases, with 9 bases between the two germline ends. This CDR3 contains 13 residues. This clonotype came up a few times. The target antigen is unknown. Study-level findings and limits: Ophthalmopathy was distinguished from stable hyperthyroidism by 13 V-J signatures. Researchers found most expanded thyroid clonotypes above 0.001 in blood as well. Prediction of ophthalmopathy progression came a median roughly 6.4 months pre-onset.

Input material: blood. This sequence originates from a woman aged 40 to 50 with Graves' ophthalmopathy. The chain has TRBV6-5 and TRBJ2-7; D gene ambiguous. CDR3 nucleotide sequence: TGTGCCAGCAGTTACTCGACCATCGGCGAGCAGTACTTC. This sequence encodes CASSYSTIGEQYF.